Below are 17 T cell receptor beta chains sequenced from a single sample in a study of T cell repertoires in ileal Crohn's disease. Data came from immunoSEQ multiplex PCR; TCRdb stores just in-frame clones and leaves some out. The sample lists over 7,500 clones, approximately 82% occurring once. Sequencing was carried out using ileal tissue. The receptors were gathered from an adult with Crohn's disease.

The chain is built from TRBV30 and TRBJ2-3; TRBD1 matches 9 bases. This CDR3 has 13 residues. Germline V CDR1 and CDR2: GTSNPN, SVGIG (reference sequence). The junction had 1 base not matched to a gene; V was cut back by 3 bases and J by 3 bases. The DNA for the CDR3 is TGTGCCTGGAGGACAGGGGGTACAGATACGCAGTATTTT. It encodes CAWRTGGTDTQYF.

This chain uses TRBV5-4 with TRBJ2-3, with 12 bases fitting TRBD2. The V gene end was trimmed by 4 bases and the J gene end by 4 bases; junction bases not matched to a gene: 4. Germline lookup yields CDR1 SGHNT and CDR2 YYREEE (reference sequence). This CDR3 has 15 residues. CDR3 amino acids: CASSLLAGGPDTQYF. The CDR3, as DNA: TGTGCCAGCAGCCTCCTAGCGGGAGGGCCAGATACGCAGTATTTT.

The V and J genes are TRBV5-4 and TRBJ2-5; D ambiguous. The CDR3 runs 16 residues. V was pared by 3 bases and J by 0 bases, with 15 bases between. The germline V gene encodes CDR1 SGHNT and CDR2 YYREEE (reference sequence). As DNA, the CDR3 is TGTGCCAGCAGCTCCCGGAGTAGCCCGGACCAAGAGACCCAGTACTTC. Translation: CASSSRSSPDQETQYF.

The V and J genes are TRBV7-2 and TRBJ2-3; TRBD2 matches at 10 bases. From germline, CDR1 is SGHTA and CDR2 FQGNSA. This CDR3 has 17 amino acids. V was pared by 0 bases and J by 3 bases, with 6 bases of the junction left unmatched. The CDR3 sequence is CASSLAPSGSGTDTQYF. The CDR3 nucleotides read TGTGCCAGCAGCTTAGCCCCTAGCGGGAGTGGTACAGATACGCAGTATTTT.

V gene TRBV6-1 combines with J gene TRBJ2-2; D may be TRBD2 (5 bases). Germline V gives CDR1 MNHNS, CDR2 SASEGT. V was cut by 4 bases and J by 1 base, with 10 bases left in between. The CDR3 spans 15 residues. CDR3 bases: TGTGCCAGCAGTGGAGGACTTCTGAACACCGGGGAGCTGTTTTTT. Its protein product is CASSGGLLNTGELFF.

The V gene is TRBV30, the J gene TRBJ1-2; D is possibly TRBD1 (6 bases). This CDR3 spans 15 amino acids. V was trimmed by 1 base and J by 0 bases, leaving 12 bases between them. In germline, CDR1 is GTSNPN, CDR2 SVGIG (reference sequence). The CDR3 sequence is CAWSAGGRSNYGYTF. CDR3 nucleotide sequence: TGTGCCTGGAGTGCTGGGGGCCGGTCTAACTATGGCTACACCTTC.

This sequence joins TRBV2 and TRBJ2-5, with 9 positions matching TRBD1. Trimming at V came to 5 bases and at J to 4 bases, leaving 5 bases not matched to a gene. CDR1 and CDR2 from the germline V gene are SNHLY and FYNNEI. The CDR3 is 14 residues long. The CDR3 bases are TGTGCCAGCAGTACTACAGGGGGCGGAGAGACCCAGTACTTC. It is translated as CASSTTGGGETQYF.

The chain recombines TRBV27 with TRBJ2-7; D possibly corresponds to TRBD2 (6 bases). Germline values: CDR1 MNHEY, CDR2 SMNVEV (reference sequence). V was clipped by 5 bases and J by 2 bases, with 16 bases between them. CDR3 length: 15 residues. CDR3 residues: CASSPGVAGTYEQYF. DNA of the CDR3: TGTGCCAGCAGTCCGGGGGTAGCTGGTACCTACGAGCAGTACTTC.

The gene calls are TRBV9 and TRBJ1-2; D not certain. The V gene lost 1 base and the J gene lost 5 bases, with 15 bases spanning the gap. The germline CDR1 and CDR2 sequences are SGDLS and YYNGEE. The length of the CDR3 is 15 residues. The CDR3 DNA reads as TGTGCCAGCAGCGTATACCTCGACACAACTTATGGCTACACCTTC. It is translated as CASSVYLDTTYGYTF. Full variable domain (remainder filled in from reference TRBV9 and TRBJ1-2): DSGVTQTPKHLITATGQRVTLRCSPRSGDLSVYWYQQSLDQGLQFLIQYYNGEERAKGNILERFSAQQFPDLHSELNLSSLELGDSALYFCASSVYLDTTYGYTFGSGTRLTVV.

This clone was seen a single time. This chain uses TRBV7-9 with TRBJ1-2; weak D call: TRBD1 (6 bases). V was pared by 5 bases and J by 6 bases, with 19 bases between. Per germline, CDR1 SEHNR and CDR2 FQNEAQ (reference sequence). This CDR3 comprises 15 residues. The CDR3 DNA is TGTGCCAGCAGCAAGACCGGTGCAGGGGATAATGGCTACACCTTC. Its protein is CASSKTGAGDNGYTF.

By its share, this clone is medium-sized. CDR3 loop: CASSDSVDREETQYF. The CDR3 coding sequence is TGTGCCAGCAGTGACTCAGTGGACAGGGAAGAGACCCAGTACTTC. J is TRBJ2-5 and V is TRBV6-4, with 8 bases aligning to TRBD1. Per germline, CDR1 MRHNA and CDR2 SNTAGT. The CDR3 loop spans 15 amino acids. V lost 0 bases to trimming and J lost 3 bases; unmatched junction nucleotides: 3.

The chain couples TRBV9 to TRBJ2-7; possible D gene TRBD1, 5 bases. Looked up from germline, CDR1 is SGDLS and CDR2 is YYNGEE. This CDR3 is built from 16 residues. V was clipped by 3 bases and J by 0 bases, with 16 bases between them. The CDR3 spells CASSADSDSLSYEQYF. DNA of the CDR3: TGTGCCAGCAGCGCCGACAGCGACTCCCTCTCCTACGAGCAGTACTTC.

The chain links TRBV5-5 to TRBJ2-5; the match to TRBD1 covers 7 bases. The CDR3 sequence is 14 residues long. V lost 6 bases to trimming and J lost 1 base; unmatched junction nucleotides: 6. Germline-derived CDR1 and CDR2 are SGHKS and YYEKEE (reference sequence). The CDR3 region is CASNPTGIQETQYF. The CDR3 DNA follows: TGTGCCAGCAACCCGACAGGGATCCAAGAGACCCAGTACTTC.

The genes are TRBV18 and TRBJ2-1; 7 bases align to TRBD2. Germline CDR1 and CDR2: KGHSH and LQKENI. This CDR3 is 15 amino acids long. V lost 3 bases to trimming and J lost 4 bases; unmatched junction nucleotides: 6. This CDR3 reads CASSPGWREYNEQFF. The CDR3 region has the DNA TGTGCCAGCTCACCGGGCTGGCGGGAGTACAATGAGCAGTTCTTC.

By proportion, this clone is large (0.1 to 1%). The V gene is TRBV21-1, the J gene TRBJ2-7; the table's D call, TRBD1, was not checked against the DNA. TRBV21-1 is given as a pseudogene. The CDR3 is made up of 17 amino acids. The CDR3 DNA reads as TGTGCCAGCAGCACCAAAAGGGGGCAGGGAATGACATACGAGCAGTACTTC. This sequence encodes CASSTKRGQGMTYEQYF.

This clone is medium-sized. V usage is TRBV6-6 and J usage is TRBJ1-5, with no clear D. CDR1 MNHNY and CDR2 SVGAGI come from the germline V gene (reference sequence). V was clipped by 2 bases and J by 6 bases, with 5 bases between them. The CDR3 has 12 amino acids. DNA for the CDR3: TGTGCCAGCAGTTACCCGTCTCAGCCCCAGCATTTT. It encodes CASSYPSQPQHF.

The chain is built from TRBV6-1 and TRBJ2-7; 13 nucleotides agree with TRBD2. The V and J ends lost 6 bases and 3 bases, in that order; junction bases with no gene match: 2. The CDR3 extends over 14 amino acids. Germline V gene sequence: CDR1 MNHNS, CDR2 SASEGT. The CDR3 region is CASRRTSGGYEQYF. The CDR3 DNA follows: TGTGCCAGCAGACGGACTAGCGGGGGCTACGAGCAGTACTTC.